Sequencing of this T cell receptor beta chain was carried out in a study of shared clonotypes between healthy human individuals. The germline V gene has CDR1 SGHAT and CDR2 FQNNGV. The V segment lost 1 base and the J segment 0 bases; nucleotides outside the gene matches: 9. This CDR3 spans 19 amino acids. Original methodology: Sequence data from immunoSEQ were junction-only and lacked quality scores; consequently, filtering differed. Clones were sequenced by immunoSEQ multiplex PCR, and TCRdb holds only the in-frame ones, with some missing. V, J and clone size are taken as reported in that table, and D and trimming were inferred from the DNA itself. The table has over a million clones, roughly 96% seen once.

This chain uses TRBV11-2 with TRBJ2-7; 13 nucleotides align to TRBD2. The source material was naive CD4+ T cells sorted from blood. Subset reported: CD45RA+ positively selected. This TCR was sampled from a man aged 25 to 45 in good health. The CDR3 region has the DNA TGTGCCAGCAGCTTAGTCGCGGGACTAGCGGGATTTGCCTCCTACGAGCAGTACTTC. It translates to CASSLVAGLAGFASYEQYF.